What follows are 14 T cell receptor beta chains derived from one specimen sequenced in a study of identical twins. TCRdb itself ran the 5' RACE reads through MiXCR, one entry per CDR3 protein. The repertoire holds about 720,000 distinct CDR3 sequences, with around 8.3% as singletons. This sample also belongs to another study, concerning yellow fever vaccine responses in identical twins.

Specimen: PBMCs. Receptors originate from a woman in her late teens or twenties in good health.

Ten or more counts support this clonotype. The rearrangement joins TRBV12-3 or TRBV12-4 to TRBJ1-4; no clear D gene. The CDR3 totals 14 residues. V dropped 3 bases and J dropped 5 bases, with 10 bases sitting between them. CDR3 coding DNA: TGTGCCAGCAGTTTGGGGAGAGGAAATGAAAAACTGTTTTTT. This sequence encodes CASSLGRGNEKLFF.

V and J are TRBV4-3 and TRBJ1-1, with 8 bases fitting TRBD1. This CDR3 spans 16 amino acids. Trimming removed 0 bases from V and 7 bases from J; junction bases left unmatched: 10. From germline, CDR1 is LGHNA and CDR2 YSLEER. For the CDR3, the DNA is TGCGCCAGCAGCCAAGAGGCAGGACAGGGTGACAGTGAAGCTTTCTTT. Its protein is CASSQEAGQGDSEAFF.

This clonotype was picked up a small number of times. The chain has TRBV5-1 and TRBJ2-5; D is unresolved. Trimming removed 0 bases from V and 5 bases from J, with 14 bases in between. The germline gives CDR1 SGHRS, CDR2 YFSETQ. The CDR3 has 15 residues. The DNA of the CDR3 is TGCGCCAGCAGCTTGGTTCCTACTCCCAGGGAGACCCAGTACTTC. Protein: CASSLVPTPRETQYF.

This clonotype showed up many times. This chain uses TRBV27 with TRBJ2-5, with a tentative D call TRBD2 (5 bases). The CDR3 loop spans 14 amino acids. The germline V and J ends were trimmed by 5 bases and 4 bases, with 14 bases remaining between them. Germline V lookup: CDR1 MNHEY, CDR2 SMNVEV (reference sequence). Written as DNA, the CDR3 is TGTGCCAGCAGTGACCGTTTGGGAGTAGAGACCCAGTACTTC. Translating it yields CASSDRLGVETQYF.

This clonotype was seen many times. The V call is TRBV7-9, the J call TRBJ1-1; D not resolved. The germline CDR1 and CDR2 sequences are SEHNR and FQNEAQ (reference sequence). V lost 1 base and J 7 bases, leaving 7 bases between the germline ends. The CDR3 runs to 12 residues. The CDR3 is CASSLVGFEAFF. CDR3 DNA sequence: TGTGCCAGCAGCTTAGTGGGATTTGAAGCTTTCTTT.

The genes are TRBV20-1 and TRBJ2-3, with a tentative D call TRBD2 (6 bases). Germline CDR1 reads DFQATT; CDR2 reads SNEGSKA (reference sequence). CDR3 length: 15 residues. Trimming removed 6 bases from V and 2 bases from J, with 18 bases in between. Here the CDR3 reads CSATRLEWDTDTQYF. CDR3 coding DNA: TGCAGTGCCACTCGACTAGAATGGGACACAGATACGCAGTATTTT.

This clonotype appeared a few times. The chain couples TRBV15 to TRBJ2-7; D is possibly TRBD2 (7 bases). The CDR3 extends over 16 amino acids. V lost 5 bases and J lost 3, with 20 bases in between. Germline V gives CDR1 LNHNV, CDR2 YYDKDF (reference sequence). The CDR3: CATSGGGGLDYYEQYF. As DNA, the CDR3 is TGTGCCACCAGCGGGGGGGGCGGACTAGACTACTACGAGCAGTACTTC.

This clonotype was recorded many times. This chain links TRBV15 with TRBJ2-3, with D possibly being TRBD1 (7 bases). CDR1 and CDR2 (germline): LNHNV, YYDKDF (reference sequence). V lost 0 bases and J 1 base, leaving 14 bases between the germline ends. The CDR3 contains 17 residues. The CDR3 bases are TGTGCCACCAGCAGAGATAAGGACAGGAGGGGCACAGATACGCAGTATTTT. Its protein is CATSRDKDRRGTDTQYF.

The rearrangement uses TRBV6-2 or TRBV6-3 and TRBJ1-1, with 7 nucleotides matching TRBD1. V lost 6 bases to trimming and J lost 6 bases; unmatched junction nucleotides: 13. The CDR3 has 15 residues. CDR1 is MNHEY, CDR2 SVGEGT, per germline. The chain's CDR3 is CASRDLTGLRAEAFF. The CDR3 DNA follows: TGTGCCAGCAGGGATCTGACAGGGCTAAGGGCTGAAGCTTTCTTT.

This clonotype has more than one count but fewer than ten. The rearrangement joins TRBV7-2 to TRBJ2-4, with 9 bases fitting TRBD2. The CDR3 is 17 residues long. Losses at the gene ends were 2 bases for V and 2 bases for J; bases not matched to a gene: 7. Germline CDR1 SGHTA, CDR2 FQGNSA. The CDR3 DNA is TGTGCCAGCAGCTTAAGCCTAGCGGGGATTTCCAAAAACATTCAGTACTTC. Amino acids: CASSLSLAGISKNIQYF.

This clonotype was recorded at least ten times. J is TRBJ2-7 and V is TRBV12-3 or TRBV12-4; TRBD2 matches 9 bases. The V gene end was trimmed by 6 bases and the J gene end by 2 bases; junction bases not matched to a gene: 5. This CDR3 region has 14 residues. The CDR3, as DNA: TGTGCCAGCAGGCCGGTAGCGGGAGCCTACGAGCAGTACTTC. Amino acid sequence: CASRPVAGAYEQYF.

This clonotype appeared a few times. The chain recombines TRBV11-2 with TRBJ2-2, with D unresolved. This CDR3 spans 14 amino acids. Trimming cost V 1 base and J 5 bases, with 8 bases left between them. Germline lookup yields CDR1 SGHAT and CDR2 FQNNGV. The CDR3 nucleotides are TGTGCCAGCAGCTTAGCCCCCCGGACCGGGGAGCTGTTTTTT. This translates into CASSLAPRTGELFF.

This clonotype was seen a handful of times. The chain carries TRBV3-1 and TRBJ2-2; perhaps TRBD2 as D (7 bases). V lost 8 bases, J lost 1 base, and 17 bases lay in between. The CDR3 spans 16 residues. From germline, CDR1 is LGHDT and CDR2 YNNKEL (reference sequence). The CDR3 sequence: CASEPRGGQNTGELFF. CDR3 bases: TGTGCCAGCGAACCCCGCGGGGGACAGAACACCGGGGAGCTGTTTTTT.

The CDR3 DNA reads TGTGCCAGCAGTAAACCGGGGGGGGTCCAAGAGACCCAGTACTTC. Its translation: CASSKPGGVQETQYF. The chain carries TRBV28 and TRBJ2-5, with 8 bases aligning to TRBD2. Trimming took 5 bases from V and 1 from J; bases not matched to a gene: 6. The V gene's germline CDR1 is MDHEN and CDR2 SYDVKM. CDR3 length equals 15 residues.